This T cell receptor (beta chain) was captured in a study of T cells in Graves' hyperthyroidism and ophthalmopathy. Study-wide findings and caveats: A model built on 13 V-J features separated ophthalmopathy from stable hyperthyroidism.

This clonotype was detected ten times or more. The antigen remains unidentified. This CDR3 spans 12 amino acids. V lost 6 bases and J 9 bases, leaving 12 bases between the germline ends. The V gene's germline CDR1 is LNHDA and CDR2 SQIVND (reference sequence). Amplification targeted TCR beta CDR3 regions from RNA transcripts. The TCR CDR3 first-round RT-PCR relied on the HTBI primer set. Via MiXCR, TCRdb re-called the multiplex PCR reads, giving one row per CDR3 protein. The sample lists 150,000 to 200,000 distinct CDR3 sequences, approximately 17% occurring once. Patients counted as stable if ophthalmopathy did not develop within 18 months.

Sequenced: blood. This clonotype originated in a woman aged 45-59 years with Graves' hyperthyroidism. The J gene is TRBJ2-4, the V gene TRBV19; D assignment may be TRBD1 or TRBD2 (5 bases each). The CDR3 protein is CASSGTTGIQYF. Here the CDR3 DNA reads TGTGCCAGTAGCGGGACCACGGGCATTCAGTACTTC. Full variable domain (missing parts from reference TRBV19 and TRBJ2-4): DGGITQSPKYLFRKEGQNVTLSCEQNLNHDAMYWYRQDPGQGLRLIYYSQIVNDFQKGDIAEGYSVSREKKESFPLTVTSAQKNPTAFYLCASSGTTGIQYFGAGTRLSVL.